This TCR beta chain was captured in a study of blood T cell repertoires in COVID-19. Two negative PCRs, clearance, or symptom resolution characterized the recovered Cohort 3 donors. Original handling: Estimation of nucleated cell counts was performed using reference gene primer amplification. Data came from immunoSEQ multiplex PCR; TCRdb stores just in-frame clones and leaves some out. V, J and clone size are taken as reported in that table, and D and trimming were inferred from the DNA itself. The sample carries about 310,000 clones, about nine tenths recorded once. The V gene end was trimmed by 5 bases and the J gene end by 6 bases; junction bases not matched to a gene: 9. CDR3 length: 14 residues. The germline V gene has CDR1 SGHTA and CDR2 FQGNSA.

The receptor comes from a woman aged 25 to 39 who had recovered from COVID-19. The chain uses TRBV7-2 and TRBJ1-1; TRBD1 matches at 7 bases. Sample: PBMCs or T cells enriched from blood (not recorded which). CDR3 DNA: TGTGCCAGCAGCCCACAGGGGTACAGTCCTGAAGCTTTCTTT. Its translation is CASSPQGYSPEAFF.